Below are 17 T cell receptor beta chains sequenced from a single sample in a study of early T cells in non-severe SARS-CoV-2 infection. Using its own MiXCR run on the 5' RACE reads, TCRdb lists one record per CDR3 protein. The table records under 45,000 distinct CDR3 sequences, approximately 10% of them present only once. Specimen: whole blood. All receptors come from an adult who was a healthcare worker with PCR-confirmed SARS-CoV-2 infection or an uninfected control (not recorded which).

Many counts were recorded for this clonotype. The chain uses TRBV5-6 and TRBJ2-3; no clear D. The germline gives CDR1 SGHDT, CDR2 YYEEEE. The CDR3 runs to 13 residues. V lost 2 bases and J 4 bases, leaving 8 bases between the germline ends. Here the CDR3 DNA reads TGTGCCAGCAGCTTAACCAACTCAGATACGCAGTATTTT. This codes for CASSLTNSDTQYF.

This clonotype is a singleton in its sample. The CDR3 DNA sequence: TGTGCCAGCAGTTTCGGGGACGGTGCCTACGAGCAGTACTTC. Its protein is CASSFGDGAYEQYF. The rearrangement links TRBV6-5 to TRBJ2-7; D might be TRBD1 or TRBD2, each matching 5 bases. The CDR3 is 14 residues long. CDR1 MNHEY and CDR2 SVGAGI come from the germline V gene. Deletions cut 4 bases from V and 2 bases from J, with 12 bases between.

This chain connects TRBV4-3 to TRBJ2-3, with D possibly called TRBD1 or TRBD2 (5 bases each). Germline V gene sequence: CDR1 LGHNA, CDR2 YSLEER. The CDR3 spans 13 residues. V gave up 8 bases and J gave up 2 bases, with 11 bases separating them. This CDR3 is CASRDGNTDTQYF. For the CDR3, the DNA is TGCGCCAGCCGGGACGGAAACACAGATACGCAGTATTTT.

This clonotype has ten or more counts. V is TRBV19 and J is TRBJ2-2; TRBD1 aligns across 10 bases. V shed 6 bases, J shed 4 bases, and the junction held 2 bases outside the gene matches. CDR3 length: 14 amino acids. CDR1 is LNHDA, CDR2 SQIVND, per germline (reference sequence). The CDR3 region is CASRGTGVTGELFF. DNA for the CDR3: TGTGCCAGTAGGGGGACAGGGGTCACCGGGGAGCTGTTTTTT.

The chain couples TRBV9 to TRBJ2-7; no reliable D call. The CDR3 is made up of 13 amino acids. With 4 bases removed from V and 2 bases from J, the gap between germline ends came to 10 bases. The V gene's germline CDR1 is SGDLS and CDR2 YYNGEE. For the CDR3, the DNA is TGTGCCAGCAGCCCGGACGGGCCCTACGAGCAGTACTTC. This sequence encodes CASSPDGPYEQYF.

The V call is TRBV3-1, the J call TRBJ2-3; D remains unclear. The V end lost 6 bases, the J end lost 6 bases, and 13 bases lay between the germline ends. The CDR3 sequence is 13 residues long. Germline V CDR1 and CDR2: LGHDT, YNNKEL (reference sequence). The CDR3 bases are TGTGCCAGCAGTAAGGGCTTGAGGGATACGCAGTATTTT. Its protein is CASSKGLRDTQYF.

This sequence joins TRBV5-1 and TRBJ2-3; D ambiguous. Germline V gene sequence: CDR1 SGHRS, CDR2 YFSETQ. Trimming removed 3 bases from V and 1 base from J, with 6 bases in between. This CDR3 is built from 13 residues. CDR3 loop: CASSWPGTDTQYF. CDR3 nucleotide sequence: TGCGCCAGCAGCTGGCCTGGCACAGATACGCAGTATTTT.

The gene calls are TRBV4-3 and TRBJ2-7, with 9 bases lining up with TRBD1. This CDR3 spans 16 amino acids. V gave up 1 base and J gave up 4 bases; unmatched junction bases: 8. Germline lookup yields CDR1 LGHNA and CDR2 YSLEER. The DNA for the CDR3 is TGCGCCAGCAGCCAAGCTTCCGGGACAGGGTTATACGAGCAGTACTTC. It yields the protein CASSQASGTGLYEQYF.

This clonotype has ten or more counts. This sequence joins TRBV11-2 and TRBJ1-5; no firm D call. V was cut by 5 bases and J by 6 bases, with 11 bases left in between. The CDR3 is made up of 13 amino acids. Germline CDR1 and CDR2: SGHAT and FQNNGV. CDR3 sequence (DNA): TGTGCCAGCAGCCCAGCCCGGGGTCAGCCCCAGCATTTT. It codes for CASSPARGQPQHF. The full variable domain, rest sourced from reference TRBV11-2 and TRBJ1-5, is EAGVAQSPRYKIIEKRQSVAFWCNPISGHATLYWYQQILGQGPKLLIQFQNNGVVDDSQLPKDRFSAERLKGVDSTLKIQPAKLEDSAVYLCASSPARGQPQHFGDGTRLSIL.

There are a few counts of this clonotype. The chain employs TRBV24-1 and TRBJ1-5, with a weak D call TRBD1 (5 bases). Germline loops: CDR1 KGHDR, CDR2 SFDVKD. V lost 9 bases, J lost 4 bases, and 15 bases lay in between. This CDR3 region has 14 residues. This CDR3 reads CATSRGNDNQPQHF. The CDR3 nucleotides are TGTGCCACCTCACGGGGGAATGATAATCAGCCCCAGCATTTT.

In its sample, this clonotype is medium-sized. The CDR3 bases are TGTGCCAGCAGTGAAACAACCAGAAGGGATACGCAGTATTTT. It translates to CASSETTRRDTQYF. V is TRBV25-1 and J is TRBJ2-3; no reliable D call. This CDR3 spans 14 amino acids. Germline V gene data show CDR1 as MGHDK and CDR2 as SYGVNS. The ends were cut back, 2 bases at V and 6 bases at J, with 12 bases in the middle.

In this sample, this clonotype turned up a few times. J is TRBJ2-1 and V is TRBV11-2; D possibly corresponds to TRBD1 (7 bases). CDR3 length equals 15 residues. The V gene lost 5 bases and the J gene lost 8 bases, with 19 bases spanning the gap. Germline CDR1 SGHAT, CDR2 FQNNGV. The CDR3 sequence is CASSARVQGGDEQFF. The CDR3 DNA reads TGTGCCAGCAGCGCAAGGGTCCAGGGGGGCGATGAGCAGTTCTTC.

The chain recombines TRBV20-1 with TRBJ2-7, with D possibly matching TRBD2 (6 bases). The CDR3 is 13 amino acids. Between the trimmed V and J ends, which lost 5 bases and 2 bases, there was a span of 13 bases. Per the germline V gene, CDR1 is DFQATT and CDR2 is SNEGSKA (reference sequence). CDR3 sequence reads: CSAVRESAYEQYF. The CDR3 DNA is TGCAGTGCTGTCCGGGAGTCCGCCTACGAGCAGTACTTC.

In DNA form, the CDR3 reads TGTGCCAGTAAGGACAGTGGCTACGAGCAGTACTTC. Encoded protein: CASKDSGYEQYF. This chain uses TRBV19 with TRBJ2-7, with a possible D match to TRBD1 (6 bases). With 7 bases removed from V and 3 bases from J, the gap between germline ends came to 10 bases. The CDR3 contains 12 residues. Looked up from germline, CDR1 is LNHDA and CDR2 is SQIVND (reference sequence).

This clonotype was recorded many times. The rearrangement links TRBV5-1 to TRBJ1-1, with 9 bases matching TRBD1. This CDR3 has 16 amino acids. V shed 1 base and J 2 bases; nucleotides not matched to a gene: 6. Germline CDR1 SGHRS, CDR2 YFSETQ. The CDR3 DNA is TGCGCCAGCAGCTTGTTACAGGGGGCGGAAAACACTGAAGCTTTCTTT. This encodes CASSLLQGAENTEAFF.

This chain links TRBV10-1 with TRBJ2-7; unclear D gene. Per germline, CDR1 WNHNN and CDR2 SYGVQD (reference sequence). V was pared by 3 bases and J by 1 base, with 10 bases between. The CDR3 sequence is 14 residues long. CDR3 sequence reads: CASSEGPISYEQYF. CDR3 DNA: TGCGCCAGCAGTGAAGGGCCAATATCCTACGAGCAGTACTTC.

This clonotype appeared many times. The chain couples TRBV20-1 to TRBJ1-2, with 10 bases identical to TRBD1. CDR3 size: 12 residues. The J segment lost 8 bases and the V segment lost 5 bases, leaving 5 bases of the junction unmatched. Germline V gene sequence: CDR1 DFQATT, CDR2 SNEGSKA (reference sequence). The CDR3 sequence: CSASTGGRGYTF. CDR3 nucleotides: TGCAGTGCTTCGACAGGGGGCCGGGGCTACACCTTC.